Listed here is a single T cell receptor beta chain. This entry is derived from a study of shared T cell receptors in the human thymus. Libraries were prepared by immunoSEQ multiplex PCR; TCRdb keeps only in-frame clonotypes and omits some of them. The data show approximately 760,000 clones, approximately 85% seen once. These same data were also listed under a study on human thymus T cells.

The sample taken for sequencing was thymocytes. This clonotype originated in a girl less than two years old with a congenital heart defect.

CDR3 region: CATSSRGGPSPQETQYF. In DNA form, the CDR3 reads TGTGCCACCAGCAGTCGGGGGGGGCCCTCGCCTCAAGAGACCCAGTACTTC. This chain joins TRBV15 and TRBJ2-5; 8 nucleotides agree with TRBD2. V lost 3 bases, J lost 2 bases, and 11 bases stayed unmatched. Germline loops: CDR1 LNHNV, CDR2 YYDKDF (reference sequence). The CDR3 loop spans 17 amino acids.